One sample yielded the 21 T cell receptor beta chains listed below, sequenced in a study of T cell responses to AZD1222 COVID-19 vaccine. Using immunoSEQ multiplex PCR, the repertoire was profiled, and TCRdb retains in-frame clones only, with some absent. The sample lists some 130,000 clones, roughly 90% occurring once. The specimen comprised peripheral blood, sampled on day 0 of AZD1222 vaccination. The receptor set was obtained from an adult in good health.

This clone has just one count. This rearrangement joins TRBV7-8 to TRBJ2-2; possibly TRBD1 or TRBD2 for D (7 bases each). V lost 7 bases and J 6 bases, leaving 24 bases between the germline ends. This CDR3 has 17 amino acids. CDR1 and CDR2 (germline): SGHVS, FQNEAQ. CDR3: CASIPGRGQGGAGELFF. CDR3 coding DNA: TGTGCCAGCATCCCTGGGCGGGGGCAGGGGGGTGCCGGGGAGCTGTTTTTT.

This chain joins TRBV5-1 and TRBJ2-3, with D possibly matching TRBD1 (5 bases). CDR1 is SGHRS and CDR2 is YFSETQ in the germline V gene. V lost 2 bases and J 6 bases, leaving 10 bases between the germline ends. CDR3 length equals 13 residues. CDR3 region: CASSFQGSDTQYF. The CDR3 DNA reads TGCGCCAGCAGCTTTCAGGGTTCGGATACGCAGTATTTT.

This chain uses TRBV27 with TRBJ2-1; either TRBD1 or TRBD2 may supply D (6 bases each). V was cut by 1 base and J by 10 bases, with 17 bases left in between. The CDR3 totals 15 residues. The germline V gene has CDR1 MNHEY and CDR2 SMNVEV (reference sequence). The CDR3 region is CASSLWSGGGGEQFF. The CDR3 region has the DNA TGTGCCAGCAGTTTATGGAGTGGTGGAGGGGGGGAGCAGTTCTTC.

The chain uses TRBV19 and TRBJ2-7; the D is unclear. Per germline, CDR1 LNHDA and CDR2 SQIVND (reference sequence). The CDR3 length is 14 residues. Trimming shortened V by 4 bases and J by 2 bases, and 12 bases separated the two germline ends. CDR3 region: CASSTRLGTYEQYF. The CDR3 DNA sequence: TGTGCCAGTAGTACCCGACTGGGGACCTACGAGCAGTACTTC.

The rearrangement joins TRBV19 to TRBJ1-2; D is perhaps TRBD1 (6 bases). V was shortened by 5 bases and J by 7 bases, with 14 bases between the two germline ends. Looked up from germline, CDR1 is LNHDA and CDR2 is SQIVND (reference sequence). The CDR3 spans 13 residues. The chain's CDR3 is CASSEAGALGYTF. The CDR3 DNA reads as TGTGCCAGTAGTGAGGCAGGGGCCCTTGGCTACACCTTC.

The CDR3 reads CASSPVTGQMNTEAFF. The CDR3 DNA reads as TGTGCCAGCTCACCGGTAACGGGACAAATGAACACTGAAGCTTTCTTT. This chain joins TRBV18 and TRBJ1-1, with D possibly being TRBD1 (6 bases). The CDR3 is 16 residues long. Per germline, CDR1 KGHSH and CDR2 LQKENI. V shed 3 bases and J shed 0 bases, with 14 bases lying between them.

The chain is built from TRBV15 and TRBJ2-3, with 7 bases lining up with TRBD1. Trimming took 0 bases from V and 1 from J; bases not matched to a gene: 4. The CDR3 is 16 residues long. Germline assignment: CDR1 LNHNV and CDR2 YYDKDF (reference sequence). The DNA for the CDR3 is TGTGCCACCAGCAGAGATCCGGGGACAGGCACAGATACGCAGTATTTT. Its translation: CATSRDPGTGTDTQYF.

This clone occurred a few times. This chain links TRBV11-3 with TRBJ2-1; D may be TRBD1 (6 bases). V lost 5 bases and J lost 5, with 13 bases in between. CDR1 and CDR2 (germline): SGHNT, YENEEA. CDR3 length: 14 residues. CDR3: CASSATRGDNEQFF. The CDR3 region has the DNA TGTGCCAGCAGCGCGACCAGGGGAGACAATGAGCAGTTCTTC. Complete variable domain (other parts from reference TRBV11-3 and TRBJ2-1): EAGVVQSPRYKIIEKKQPVAFWCNPISGHNTLYWYLQNLGQGPELLIRYENEEAVDDSQLPKDRFSAERLKGVDSTLKIQPAELGDSAVYLCASSATRGDNEQFFGPGTRLTVL.

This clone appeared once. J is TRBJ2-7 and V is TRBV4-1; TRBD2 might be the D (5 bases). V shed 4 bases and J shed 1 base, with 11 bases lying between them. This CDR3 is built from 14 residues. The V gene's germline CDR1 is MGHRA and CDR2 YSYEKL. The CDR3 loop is CASSRGSPSYEQYF. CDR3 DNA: TGCGCCAGCAGCCGTGGGAGCCCATCCTACGAGCAGTACTTC.

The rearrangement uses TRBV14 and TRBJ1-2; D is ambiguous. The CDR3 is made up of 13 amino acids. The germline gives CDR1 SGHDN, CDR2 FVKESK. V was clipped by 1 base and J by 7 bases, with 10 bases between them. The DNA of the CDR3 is TGTGCCAGCAGCCAAGGGTATCCGGCTGGCTACACCTTC. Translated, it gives CASSQGYPAGYTF.

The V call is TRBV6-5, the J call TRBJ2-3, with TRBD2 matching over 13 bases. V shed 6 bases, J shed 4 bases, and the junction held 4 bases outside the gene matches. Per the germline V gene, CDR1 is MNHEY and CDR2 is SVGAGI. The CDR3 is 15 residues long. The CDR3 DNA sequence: TGTGCCAGCAGGACGGGACTAGCGGGATCAGATACGCAGTATTTT. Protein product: CASRTGLAGSDTQYF.

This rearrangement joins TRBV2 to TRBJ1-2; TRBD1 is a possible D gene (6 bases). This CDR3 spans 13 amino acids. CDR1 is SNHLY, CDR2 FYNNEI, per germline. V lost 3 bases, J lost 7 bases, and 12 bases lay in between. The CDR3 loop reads CASSEMGGSGYTF. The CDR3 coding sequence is TGTGCCAGCAGTGAGATGGGGGGCTCTGGCTACACCTTC.

Here the CDR3 reads CASSPPGGVWNEQFF. CDR3 DNA: TGTGCCAGCAGCCCCCCTGGCGGGGTCTGGAATGAGCAGTTCTTC. The rearrangement links TRBV13 to TRBJ2-1, with D perhaps TRBD2 (6 bases). The V end lost 5 bases, the J end lost 7 bases, and 18 bases lay between the germline ends. Germline CDR1 PRHDT, CDR2 FYEKMQ (reference sequence). The CDR3 covers 15 residues.

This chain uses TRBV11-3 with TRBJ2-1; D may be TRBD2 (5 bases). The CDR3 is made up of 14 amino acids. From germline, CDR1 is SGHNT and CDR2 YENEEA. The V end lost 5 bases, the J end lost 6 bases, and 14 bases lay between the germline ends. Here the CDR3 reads CASSPRLATNEQFF. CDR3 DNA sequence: TGTGCCAGCAGCCCCCGCCTAGCAACCAATGAGCAGTTCTTC.

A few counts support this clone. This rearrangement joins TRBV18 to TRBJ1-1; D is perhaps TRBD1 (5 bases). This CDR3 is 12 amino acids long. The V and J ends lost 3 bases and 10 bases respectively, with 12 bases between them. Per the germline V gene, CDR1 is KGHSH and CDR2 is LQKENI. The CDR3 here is CASSPNTGGAFF. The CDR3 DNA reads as TGTGCCAGCTCACCCAACACGGGGGGAGCTTTCTTT.

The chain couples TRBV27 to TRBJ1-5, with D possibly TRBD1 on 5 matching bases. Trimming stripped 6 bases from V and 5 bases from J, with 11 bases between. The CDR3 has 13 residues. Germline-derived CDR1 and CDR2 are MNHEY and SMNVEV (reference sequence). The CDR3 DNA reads TGTGCCAGCAGCAGGGAAGGCGATCAGCCCCAGCATTTT. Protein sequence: CASSREGDQPQHF.

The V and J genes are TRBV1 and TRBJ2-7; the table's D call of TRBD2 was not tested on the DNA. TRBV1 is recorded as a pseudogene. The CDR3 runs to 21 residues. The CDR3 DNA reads TGCACCAGCAGCCCCAATCTCATCCGTCGACTAGCGGGTTCCTATTTCTACGAGCAGTACTTC. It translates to CTSSPNLIRRLAGSYFYEQYF.

DNA for the CDR3: TGTGCCAGCAGTTGGGACAGGGGAAGCGAGCAGTACTTC. Amino acid sequence: CASSWDRGSEQYF. The chain is built from TRBV12-3 or TRBV12-4 and TRBJ2-7; TRBD1 matches at 10 bases. Germline trimming cut 4 bases from V and 6 bases from J; bases unmatched to any gene: 3. The CDR3 loop spans 13 amino acids.

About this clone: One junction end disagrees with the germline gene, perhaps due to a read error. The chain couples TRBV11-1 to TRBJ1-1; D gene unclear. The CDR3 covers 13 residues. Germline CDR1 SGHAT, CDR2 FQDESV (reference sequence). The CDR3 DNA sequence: TGTGCCAGCAGCCTAGCGGGAGGGACTGAAGCTTTCTTT. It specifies CASSLAGGTEAFF. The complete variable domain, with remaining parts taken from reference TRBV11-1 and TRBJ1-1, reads EAEVAQSPRYKITEKSQAVAFWCDPISGHATLYWYRQILGQGPELLVQFQDESVVDDSQLPKDRFSAERLKGVDSTLKIQPAELGDSAMYLCASSLAGGTEAFFGQGTRLTVV.

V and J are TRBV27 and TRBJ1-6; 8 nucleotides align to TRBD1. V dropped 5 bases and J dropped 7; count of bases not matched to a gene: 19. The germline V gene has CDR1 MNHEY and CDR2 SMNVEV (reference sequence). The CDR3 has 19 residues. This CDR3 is CASSRDRPRPGTGNSPLHF. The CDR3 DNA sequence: TGTGCCAGCAGTCGCGACCGACCGCGGCCCGGGACAGGCAATTCACCCCTCCACTTT.

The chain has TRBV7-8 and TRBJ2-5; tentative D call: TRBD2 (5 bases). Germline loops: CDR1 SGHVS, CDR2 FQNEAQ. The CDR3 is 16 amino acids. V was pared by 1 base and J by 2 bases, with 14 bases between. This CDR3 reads CASSLGLAGGQETQYF. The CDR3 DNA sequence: TGTGCCAGCAGCTTAGGATTGGCAGGCGGGCAAGAGACCCAGTACTTC. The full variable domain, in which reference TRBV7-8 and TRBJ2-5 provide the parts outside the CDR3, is GAGVSQSPRYKVAKRGQDVALRCDPISGHVSLFWYQQALGQGPEFLTYFQNEAQLDKSGLPSDRFFAERPEGSVSTLKIQRTQQEDSAVYLCASSLGLAGGQETQYFGPGTRLLVL.